This T cell receptor (beta chain) was identified in a study of blood T cell repertoires in COVID-19. About the study: From the United States, Italy and Spain came samples of acute and convalescent COVID-19. PBMCs, B-cell-depleted T cells, or T cells provided the cDNA or gDNA that made up the material.

Germline V gives CDR1 SGHVT, CDR2 SQSDAQ. V trimming: 5 bases; J trimming: 1 base; junction bases outside the gene matches: 11. This CDR3 has 17 amino acids. This clone was counted only a few times. Per the original data handling: The assay estimated nucleated cells by amplifying reference gene primers. Here immunoSEQ multiplex PCR was the method, and the copy in TCRdb shows in-frame clones only, minus some. V, J and clone size were drawn from that table, and D and trimming were deduced from the DNA. The table lists around 320,000 clones, about 82% of them singletons. Input material: peripheral blood. This TCR derives from a human donor in a cohort sampled during active COVID-19. V and J are TRBV7-4 and TRBJ2-3, with 8 bases identical to TRBD2. The CDR3 DNA is TGTGCCAGCAGCCCCAAACGGGGGGGTTTGGGCACAGATACGCAGTATTTT. It encodes CASSPKRGGLGTDTQYF.